There are many counts of the clone carrying this T cell receptor beta chain. This sample is part of a study of early T cells in non-severe SARS-CoV-2 infection. Overall study context: Sequencing input comprised bulk RNA from unsorted whole blood; chain pairing was not available.

Unique molecular identifiers were attached to individual cDNA molecules. TCRdb reanalysed the 5' RACE reads using MiXCR and keeps one entry per CDR3 protein. Of about 73,000 distinct CDR3 sequences in the sample, roughly 13% were seen once. V lost 3 bases, J lost 5 bases, and 7 bases stayed unmatched. Germline loops: CDR1 SEHNR, CDR2 FQNEAQ (reference sequence). The CDR3 consists of 15 residues. The chain carries TRBV7-9 and TRBJ2-1; 7 bases agree with TRBD2. The clonotype was recovered from an adult who was a healthcare worker with PCR-confirmed SARS-CoV-2 infection or an uninfected control (not recorded which). Sequenced material: whole blood. Here the CDR3 reads CASSFSGRPNNEQFF. As DNA, the CDR3 is TGTGCCAGCAGCTTTAGCGGGCGTCCGAACAATGAGCAGTTCTTC.